The next 25 T cell receptor beta chains were all read from a single sample in a study of Tregs in tolerant kidney transplant recipients. Recipients received nonmyeloablative bone marrow transplants from related graft donors, with transient mixed chimerism. The protocol was immunoSEQ multiplex PCR, while the TCRdb copy is restricted to in-frame clones and leaves out a portion. The table records about 64,000 clones, about 87% of them present only once. The input for sequencing was CD4+ T cells from blood (PBMCs), taken 6 months after the transplant. Every receptor here comes from a human patient who received a combined kidney and bone marrow transplant. Some T cells may be the graft donor's.

V gene TRBV4-3 combines with J gene TRBJ2-7, with TRBD2 identical over 9 bases. V shed 4 bases and J 2 bases; nucleotides not matched to a gene: 6. Germline CDR1 LGHNA, CDR2 YSLEER. The CDR3 loop spans 15 amino acids. The chain's CDR3 is CASSLRLADAYEQYF. The CDR3, as DNA: TGCGCCAGCAGCCTACGACTAGCGGATGCCTACGAGCAGTACTTC.

This chain joins TRBV4-3 and TRBJ2-3; TRBD2 matches at 11 bases. The CDR3 is 17 residues long. V shed 5 bases, J shed 4 bases, and the junction held 11 bases outside the gene matches. Germline-derived CDR1 and CDR2 are LGHNA and YSLEER. The CDR3 is CASSLRTSGGRADTQYF. CDR3 coding DNA: TGCGCCAGCAGCTTACGCACTAGCGGGGGTCGAGCAGATACGCAGTATTTT.

This clone was detected once. The rearrangement joins TRBV4-3 to TRBJ2-1; 12 nucleotides align to TRBD2. In germline, CDR1 is LGHNA, CDR2 YSLEER. Trimming at V came to 0 bases and at J to 9 bases, leaving 9 bases not matched to a gene. This CDR3 contains 17 residues. Written as DNA, the CDR3 is TGCGCCAGCAGCCAAGAGGGGCCCCGACTAGCGGGGGCTGAGCAGTTCTTC. It translates to CASSQEGPRLAGAEQFF.

The rearrangement joins TRBV6-6 to TRBJ1-2, with unresolved D. Trimming removed 0 bases from V and 4 bases from J, with 6 bases in between. There are 13 residues in the CDR3. The germline V gene encodes CDR1 MNHNY and CDR2 SVGAGI (reference sequence). The DNA of the CDR3 is TGTGCCAGCAGTTACTCGAGGGCCTATGGCTACACCTTC. Its protein product is CASSYSRAYGYTF.

This clone was detected once. The V gene is TRBV6-1, the J gene TRBJ2-2; tentative D call: TRBD1 (6 bases). The V end lost 5 bases, the J end lost 6 bases, and 13 bases lay between the germline ends. This CDR3 is 14 amino acids long. Germline-derived CDR1 and CDR2 are MNHNS and SASEGT. CDR3 sequence (DNA): TGTGCCAGCAGTCATAGGGGGTCAGCCGGGGAGCTGTTTTTT. Translation gives CASSHRGSAGELFF.

The CDR3 region is CASSYEGARYEQYF. In DNA, the CDR3 is TGTGCCAGCAGTTACGAGGGGGCGCGGTACGAGCAGTACTTC. The V gene is TRBV6-6, the J gene TRBJ2-7; 7 positions match TRBD1. CDR1 is MNHNY and CDR2 is SVGAGI in the germline V gene (reference sequence). The CDR3 has 14 residues. J lost 4 bases, V lost 2 bases, and 5 bases had no gene match.

This clone appeared a few times. This chain uses TRBV6-5 with TRBJ1-4; the D is unclear. With 4 bases removed from V and 8 bases from J, the gap between germline ends came to 14 bases. This CDR3 region has 14 residues. The V gene's germline CDR1 is MNHEY and CDR2 SVGAGI. This CDR3 is CASSSGLTEEKLFF. CDR3 sequence (DNA): TGTGCCAGCAGTTCCGGCCTGACGGAGGAAAAACTGTTTTTT.

In DNA form, the CDR3 reads TGCGCCAGCAGTCGGGACTCCAGGAGCTCCTACAATGAGCAGTTCTTC. Its translation: CASSRDSRSSYNEQFF. V usage is TRBV5-1 and J usage is TRBJ2-1, with a weak D call TRBD2 (6 bases). This CDR3 region has 16 residues. V lost 5 bases to trimming and J lost 0 bases, with 15 bases between them. Per germline, CDR1 SGHRS and CDR2 YFSETQ.

The J gene is TRBJ1-3, the V gene TRBV5-1; D gene ambiguous. The germline V gene encodes CDR1 SGHRS and CDR2 YFSETQ. This CDR3 is 15 amino acids long. Trimming left V 1 base short and J 2 bases short, with 10 bases between. CDR3 in amino acids: CASSLSGSTGNTIYF. CDR3 bases: TGCGCCAGCAGCTTGTCAGGAAGCACTGGAAACACCATATATTTT.

CDR3 DNA: TGCGCCAGCAGCCGAGATAGGGGTGAAAAACTGTTTTTT. Translating gives CASSRDRGEKLFF. The rearrangement links TRBV4-3 to TRBJ1-4; tentatively, D is TRBD1 (5 bases). Per germline, CDR1 LGHNA and CDR2 YSLEER. CDR3 length: 13 amino acids. Deletions cut 4 bases from V and 7 bases from J, with 10 bases between.

By share, this clone ranks as medium-sized. Here the CDR3 DNA reads TGTGCCAGCATAGGCGGGGGGATCACAGATACGCAGTATTTT. Translation: CASIGGGITDTQYF. The genes are TRBV2 and TRBJ2-3; 8 bases agree with TRBD2. This CDR3 has 14 residues. The germline gives CDR1 SNHLY, CDR2 FYNNEI. The J segment lost 2 bases and the V segment lost 7 bases, leaving 5 bases of the junction unmatched.

The V call is TRBV19, the J call TRBJ2-3; TRBD2 matches 9 bases. The junction had 5 bases not matched to a gene; V was cut back by 3 bases and J by 1 base. Per germline, CDR1 LNHDA and CDR2 SQIVND (reference sequence). The CDR3 is made up of 16 amino acids. The CDR3 DNA reads as TGTGCCAGTAGTATTTTTGCGGGAGGGGGCACAGATACGCAGTATTTT. Its translation: CASSIFAGGGTDTQYF.

The chain employs TRBV18 and TRBJ1-1; 7 nucleotides agree with TRBD1. Per germline, CDR1 KGHSH and CDR2 LQKENI. The CDR3 covers 13 residues. The J segment lost 7 bases and the V segment lost 0 bases, leaving 2 bases of the junction unmatched. The CDR3 loop reads CASSPPRTGEAFF. The CDR3 coding sequence is TGTGCCAGCTCACCACCCCGGACAGGTGAAGCTTTCTTT.

The chain joins TRBV14 to TRBJ1-2; D ambiguous. This CDR3 has 13 amino acids. Germline loops: CDR1 SGHDN, CDR2 FVKESK. V lost 1 base and J 5 bases, leaving 8 bases between the germline ends. The CDR3 reads CASSQVGRYGYTF. In nucleotides, the CDR3 is TGTGCCAGCAGCCAAGTGGGGAGGTATGGCTACACCTTC.

The rearrangement links TRBV7-9 to TRBJ1-6; 9 bases align to TRBD1. The V and J ends lost 5 bases and 9 bases, in that order; junction bases with no gene match: 5. The CDR3 is 14 residues long. CDR1 SEHNR and CDR2 FQNEAQ come from the germline V gene (reference sequence). The DNA of the CDR3 is TGTGCCAGCAGCCGACAGGGGGAGAGTTCACCCCTCCACTTT. Its translation: CASSRQGESSPLHF.

V is TRBV5-1 and J is TRBJ2-7, with 14 bases aligning to TRBD2. Germline CDR1 and CDR2: SGHRS and YFSETQ. V was clipped by 4 bases and J by 5 bases; unmatched bases: 5. CDR3 length: 15 amino acids. Here the CDR3 reads CASSRLGLAGDEQYF. CDR3 in DNA: TGCGCCAGCAGCCGGCTGGGACTAGCGGGAGACGAGCAGTACTTC.

The V call is TRBV9, the J call TRBJ2-6; D is uncertain. V shed 3 bases and J shed 1 base, with 5 bases lying between them. Germline V gene sequence: CDR1 SGDLS, CDR2 YYNGEE. This CDR3 is 14 amino acids long. The chain's CDR3 is CASSAPSGANVLTF. CDR3 nucleotide sequence: TGTGCCAGCAGCGCCCCTTCTGGGGCCAACGTCCTGACTTTC.

J is TRBJ2-2 and V is TRBV12-5; TRBD2 matches at 11 bases. CDR3 length: 18 amino acids. V gave up 2 bases and J gave up 5 bases; unmatched junction bases: 10. Germline values: CDR1 LGHNT, CDR2 FRNRAP. Here the CDR3 DNA reads TGTGCTAGTGGTTTGTTACTATCCTCTAGCGGGAGGACCGGGGAGCTGTTTTTT. It codes for CASGLLLSSSGRTGELFF.

The V gene is TRBV9, the J gene TRBJ2-3, with 9 bases aligning to TRBD2. Trimming removed 0 bases from V and 5 bases from J; junction bases left unmatched: 4. Germline V lookup: CDR1 SGDLS, CDR2 YYNGEE. CDR3 length: 15 residues. The chain's CDR3 is CASSVVGLAGDTQYF. In nucleotides, the CDR3 is TGTGCCAGCAGCGTAGTGGGACTAGCTGGAGATACGCAGTATTTT.

V usage is TRBV27 and J usage is TRBJ1-1, with 8 bases matching TRBD1. Germline CDR1 reads MNHEY; CDR2 reads SMNVEV (reference sequence). J gave up 5 bases and V 6 bases, and 8 bases lay outside the gene matches. The CDR3 is made up of 14 amino acids. This CDR3 reads CASSKTGERTEAFF. As DNA, the CDR3 is TGTGCCAGCAGCAAGACAGGGGAGAGGACTGAAGCTTTCTTT.

Note on this clone: Other DNA sequences in this specimen translate into the identical CDR3. The rearrangement uses TRBV5-3 and TRBJ1-5, with TRBD1 matching over 8 bases. TRBV5-3 is identified as an open reading frame with a role that is uncertain. The CDR3 loop spans 14 amino acids. V lost 3 bases, J lost 5 bases, and 4 bases stayed unmatched. The CDR3 reads CARSSPRGHQPQHF. The CDR3 region has the DNA TGTGCCAGAAGCTCCCCCAGGGGGCATCAGCCCCAGCATTTT.

V gene TRBV6-5 combines with J gene TRBJ2-1; 8 bases align to TRBD2. This CDR3 has 14 amino acids. V shed 4 bases, J shed 6 bases, and the junction held 5 bases outside the gene matches. CDR1 is MNHEY, CDR2 SVGAGI, per germline. In nucleotides, the CDR3 is TGTGCCAGCAGTTGGACCGGGACTAGCAATGAGCAGTTCTTC. Translation: CASSWTGTSNEQFF.

The chain uses TRBV10-3 and TRBJ2-5; possibly TRBD1 for D (6 bases). Trimming removed 0 bases at V and 4 bases at J, with 12 bases between. The CDR3 is 15 amino acids. In germline, CDR1 is ENHRY, CDR2 SYGVKD. CDR3 protein: CAISESRTERETQYF. The CDR3 DNA sequence: TGTGCCATCAGTGAGTCGAGGACAGAACGAGAGACCCAGTACTTC.

CDR3 protein: CASSAGTSGRAYNEQFF. The CDR3 DNA reads TGCGCCAGCAGCGCCGGGACTAGCGGGAGGGCGTACAATGAGCAGTTCTTC. The chain couples TRBV5-1 to TRBJ2-1; 16 positions agree with TRBD2. The CDR3 totals 17 residues. J lost 4 bases, V lost 4 bases, and 5 bases had no gene match. Per the germline V gene, CDR1 is SGHRS and CDR2 is YFSETQ.

The chain has TRBV6-1 and TRBJ2-3; D remains ambiguous. With 6 bases removed from V and 0 bases from J, the gap between germline ends came to 13 bases. Germline CDR1 reads MNHNS; CDR2 reads SASEGT. CDR3 size: 15 residues. The CDR3: CASSLARRSTDTQYF. DNA of the CDR3: TGTGCCAGCAGCCTGGCCCGGAGAAGCACAGATACGCAGTATTTT.